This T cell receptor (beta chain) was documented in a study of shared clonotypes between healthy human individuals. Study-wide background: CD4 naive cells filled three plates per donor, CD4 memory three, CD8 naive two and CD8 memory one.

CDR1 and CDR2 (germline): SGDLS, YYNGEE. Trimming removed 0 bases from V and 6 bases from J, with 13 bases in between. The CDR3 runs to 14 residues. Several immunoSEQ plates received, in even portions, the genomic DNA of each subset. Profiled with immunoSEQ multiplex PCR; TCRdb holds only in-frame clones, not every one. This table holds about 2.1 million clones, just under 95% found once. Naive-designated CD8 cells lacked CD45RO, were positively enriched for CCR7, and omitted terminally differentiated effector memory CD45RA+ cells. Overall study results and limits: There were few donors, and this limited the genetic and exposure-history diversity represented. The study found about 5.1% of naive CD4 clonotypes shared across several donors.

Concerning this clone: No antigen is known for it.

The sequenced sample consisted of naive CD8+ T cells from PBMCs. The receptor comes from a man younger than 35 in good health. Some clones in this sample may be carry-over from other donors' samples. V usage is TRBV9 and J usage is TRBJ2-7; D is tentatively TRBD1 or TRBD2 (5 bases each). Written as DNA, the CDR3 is TGTGCCAGCAGCGTAGGCCAGAGGGGTGGCGAGCAGTACTTC. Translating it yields CASSVGQRGGEQYF.